This TCR beta chain was recovered during a study of Graves' ophthalmopathy and Graves' hyperthyroidism. The sample holds many counts of this clonotype. Trimming took 5 bases from V and 1 from J, leaving 14 bases between them. The germline V gene has CDR1 MNHNS and CDR2 SASEGT. There are 15 residues in the CDR3. The study amplified TCR beta CDR3 regions using RNA transcripts. RT-PCR was first run with HTBI primers, then multiplex PCR in a second round. TCRdb reprocessed the multiplex PCR reads via MiXCR and lists one record per CDR3 protein. In the table there are 350,000 to 400,000 distinct CDR3 sequences, about 16% of which are singletons.

The chain has TRBV6-1 and TRBJ1-1, with D perhaps matching TRBD1 (5 bases). The source of this sequence is a woman younger than 30 with stable Graves' hyperthyroidism. The source material was peripheral blood. As DNA, the CDR3 is TGTGCCAGCAGTCCGGGGGGGACGGAGAACACTGAAGCTTTCTTT. It encodes CASSPGGTENTEAFF.